This T cell receptor beta chain was found in a study of blood T cell repertoires in COVID-19 (dated by TCRdb to between 2020 and 2021). Background for the entire study: The collaborator samples originated in the United States, Italy and Spain and spanned the acute and convalescent phases of COVID-19. The material from the prospective study consisted of cDNA or gDNA derived from T cells, B-cell-depleted T cells, or PBMCs. The dataset comprised deeply sampled blood TCRbeta repertoires from subjects exposed to, actively infected with, or recovered from COVID-19. The repertoires were made available in a free public database intended to serve as a resource for research on the immune response to SARS-CoV-2. Samples came from the ongoing ImmuneRACE study (first 160 participants) plus 1,254 subjects from 6 global collaborators. The sample metadata nearly always contained a de-identified subject ID, COVID-19 status, age in years and sex. HLA class I and class II types, where available, came from metadata supplied by the sample provider rather than from assay-based typing. What the authors observed across the whole study: The amount of clinical and demographic metadata varied by source and participant and was provided uncurated.

One collaborating source in Seattle enrolled patients while the patients were actively infected and followed the patients over time throughout the course of disease. The collaborating institutions used their own protocols to collect whole blood in K2EDTA tubes. For TCRbeta analysis, collaborator samples were shipped as frozen whole blood, as isolated PBMCs, or as DNA extracted from either sample type. TCRbeta CDR3 regions were amplified from genomic DNA by means of the immunoSEQ Assay, a bias-controlled multiplex PCR. The paper's data handling went like this. Nucleated cell counts per sample were estimated from amplification of reference gene primers within the assay. Sequence reads were collapsed and filtered to measure the absolute abundance of every unique TCRbeta CDR3 rearrangement. For each sample, productive Simpson clonality was calculated as the square root of Simpson's diversity index across productive rearrangements. Not all clones reach the TCRdb copy of this immuneACCESS table, which keeps in-frame sequences only. Checked studies attribute under half of the gap to unresolved V genes and leave the rest unexplained. V, J and clone size derive from that table, while D and trimming were established from the DNA sequence. This sample is represented by 360,000 or so clones; roughly 90% of them were singletons. Of the sample, less than 5% falls within the top ten clones.

Turning to this clone: This receptor's antigen is unknown. Within one base of it there is no much larger clone, and no base qualities were kept.

From its cysteine to its phenylalanine, the CDR3 spans 13 amino acids. The kept DNA is CDR3 alone, 39 bases in frame from the first base. The germline V gene specifies SNHLY as CDR1 and FYNNEI as CDR2. V drops 8 bases and J drops 6 bases, leaving 16 bases in between. This sequence was found in a woman between 55 and 75 years old with COVID-19, enrolled during active disease. Source material: peripheral blood. The chain was built from TRBV2 and TRBJ1-2; no D gene call is confident. Here the CDR3 is given as CASFRTALDGYTF. The nucleotides read TGTGCCAGCTTCCGGACTGCTTTAGATGGCTACACCTTC.